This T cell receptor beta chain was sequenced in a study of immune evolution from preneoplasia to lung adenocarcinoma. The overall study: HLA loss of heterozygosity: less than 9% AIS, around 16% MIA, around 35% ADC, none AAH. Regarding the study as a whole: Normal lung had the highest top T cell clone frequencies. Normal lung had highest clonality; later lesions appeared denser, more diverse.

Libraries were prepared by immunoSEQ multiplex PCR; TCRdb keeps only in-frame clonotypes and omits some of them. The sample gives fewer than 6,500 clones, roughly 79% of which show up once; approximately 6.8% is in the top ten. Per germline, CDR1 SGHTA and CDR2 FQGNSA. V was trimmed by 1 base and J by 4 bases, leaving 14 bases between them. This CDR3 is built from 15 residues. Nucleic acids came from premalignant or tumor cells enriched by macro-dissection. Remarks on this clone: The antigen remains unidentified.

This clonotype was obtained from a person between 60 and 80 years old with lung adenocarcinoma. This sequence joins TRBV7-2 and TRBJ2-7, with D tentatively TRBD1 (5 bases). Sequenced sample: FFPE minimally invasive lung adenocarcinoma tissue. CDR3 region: CASSLERGLTYEQYF. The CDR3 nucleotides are TGTGCCAGCAGCTTAGAAAGGGGCCTAACTTACGAGCAGTACTTC. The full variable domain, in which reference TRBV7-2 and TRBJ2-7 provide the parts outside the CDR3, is GAGVSQSPSNKVTEKGKDVELRCDPISGHTALYWYRQSLGQGLEFLIYFQGNSAPDKSGLPSDRFSAERTGGSVSTLTIQRTQQEDSAVYLCASSLERGLTYEQYFGPGTRLTVT.